The TCR beta chain described here comes from a study of regulatory T cells in long-lasting Graves disease. This clonotype was counted many times. HTBI primers from iRepertoire and Arm-PCR of CDR3 regions yielded the TCR beta libraries. A single record per CDR3 protein comes from TCRdb applying MiXCR to the multiplex PCR reads. The table records 350,000 to 400,000 distinct CDR3 sequences, around 15% of them present only once. Time point of the sample: newly diagnosed GD, antithyroid drugs for less than 3 months. RNA from PBMCs was the source of the TCR library. Trimming took 2 bases from V and 1 from J, leaving 14 bases between them. This CDR3 has 15 residues. Germline CDR1 reads GTSNPN; CDR2 reads SVGIG (reference sequence). Another study also made use of these data, one on T cells in Graves' hyperthyroidism and ophthalmopathy.

The chain combines TRBV30 with TRBJ2-5, with unresolved D. The source material was peripheral blood mononuclear cells (PBMCs), sampled at new diagnosis, from a patient treated with antithyroid drugs. The TCR sequence derives from a woman aged 18-35 years with Graves disease. In DNA form, the CDR3 reads TGTGCCTGGAGTTTTGGGTCCCCCTTCCAAGAGACCCAGTACTTC. Its protein product is CAWSFGSPFQETQYF.